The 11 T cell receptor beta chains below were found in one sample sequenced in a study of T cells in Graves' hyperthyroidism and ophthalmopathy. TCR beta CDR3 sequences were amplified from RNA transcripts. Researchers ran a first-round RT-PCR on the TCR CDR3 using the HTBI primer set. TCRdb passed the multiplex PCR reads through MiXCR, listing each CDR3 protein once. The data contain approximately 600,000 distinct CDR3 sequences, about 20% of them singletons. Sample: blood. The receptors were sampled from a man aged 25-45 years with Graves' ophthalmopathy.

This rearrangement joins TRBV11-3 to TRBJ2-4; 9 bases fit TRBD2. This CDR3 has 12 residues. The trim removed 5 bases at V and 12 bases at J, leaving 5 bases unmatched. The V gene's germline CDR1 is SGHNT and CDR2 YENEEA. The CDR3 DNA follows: TGTGCCAGCAGCCTTAGCGGGAGTGCTCAGTACTTC. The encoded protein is CASSLSGSAQYF. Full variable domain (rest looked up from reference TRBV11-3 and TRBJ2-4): EAGVVQSPRYKIIEKKQPVAFWCNPISGHNTLYWYLQNLGQGPELLIRYENEEAVDDSQLPKDRFSAERLKGVDSTLKIQPAELGDSAVYLCASSLSGSAQYFGAGTRLSVL.

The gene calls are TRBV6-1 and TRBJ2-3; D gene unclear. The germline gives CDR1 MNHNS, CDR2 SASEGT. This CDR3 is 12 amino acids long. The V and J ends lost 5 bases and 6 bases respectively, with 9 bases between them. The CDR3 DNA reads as TGTGCCAGCAGTACCCTGGGGGATACGCAGTATTTT. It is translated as CASSTLGDTQYF.

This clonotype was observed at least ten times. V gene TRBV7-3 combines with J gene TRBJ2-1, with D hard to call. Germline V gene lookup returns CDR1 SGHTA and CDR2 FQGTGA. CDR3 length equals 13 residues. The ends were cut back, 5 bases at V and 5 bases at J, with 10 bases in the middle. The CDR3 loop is CASSLSQNNEQFF. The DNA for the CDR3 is TGTGCCAGCAGCCTATCCCAAAACAATGAGCAGTTCTTC.

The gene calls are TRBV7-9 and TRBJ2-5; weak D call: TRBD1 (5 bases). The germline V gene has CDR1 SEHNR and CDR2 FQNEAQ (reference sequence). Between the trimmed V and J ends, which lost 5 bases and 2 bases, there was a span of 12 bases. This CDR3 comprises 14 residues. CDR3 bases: TGTGCCAGCAGCGATGGACAAAGACAAGAGACCCAGTACTTC. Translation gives CASSDGQRQETQYF. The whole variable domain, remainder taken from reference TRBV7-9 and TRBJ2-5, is DTGVSQNPRHKITKRGQNVTFRCDPISEHNRLYWYRQTLGQGPEFLTYFQNEAQLEKSRLLSDRFSAERPKGSFSTLEIQRTEQGDSAMYLCASSDGQRQETQYFGPGTRLLVL.

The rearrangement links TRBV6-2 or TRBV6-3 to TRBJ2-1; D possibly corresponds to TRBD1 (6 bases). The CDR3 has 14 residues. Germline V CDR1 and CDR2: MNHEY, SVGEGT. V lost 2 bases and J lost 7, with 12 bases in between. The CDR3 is CASSYSDRRNEQFF. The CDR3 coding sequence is TGTGCCAGCAGTTACAGCGACAGGCGTAATGAGCAGTTCTTC.

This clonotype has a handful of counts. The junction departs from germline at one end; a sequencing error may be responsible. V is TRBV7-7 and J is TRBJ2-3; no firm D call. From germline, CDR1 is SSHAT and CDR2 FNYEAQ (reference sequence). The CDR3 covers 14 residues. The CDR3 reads CASSLGMGTDTQYF. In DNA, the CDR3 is TGTGCTAGCAGCTTAGGTATGGGCACAGATACGCAGTATTTT.

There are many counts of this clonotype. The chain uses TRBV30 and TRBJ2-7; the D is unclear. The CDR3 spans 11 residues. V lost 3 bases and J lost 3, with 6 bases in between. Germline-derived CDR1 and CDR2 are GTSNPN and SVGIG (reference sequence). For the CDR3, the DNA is TGTGCCTGGAGCGAGCTCTACGAGCAGTACTTC. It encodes CAWSELYEQYF.

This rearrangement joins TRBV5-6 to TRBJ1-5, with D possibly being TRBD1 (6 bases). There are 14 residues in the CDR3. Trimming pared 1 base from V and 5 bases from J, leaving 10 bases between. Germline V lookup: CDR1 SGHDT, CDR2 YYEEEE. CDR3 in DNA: TGTGCCAGCAGCTTGCGTCACAGGGATCAGCCCCAGCATTTT. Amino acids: CASSLRHRDQPQHF.

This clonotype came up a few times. CDR3 DNA sequence: TGTGCCAGCAGCTACGGGTTCAGGGGCGGGGAGCTGTTTTTT. The encoded protein is CASSYGFRGGELFF. The V and J genes are TRBV5-6 and TRBJ2-2; a possible D gene is TRBD1 (6 bases). Germline V gene data show CDR1 as SGHDT and CDR2 as YYEEEE. This CDR3 contains 14 residues. Trimming removed 3 bases at V and 7 bases at J, with 13 bases between.

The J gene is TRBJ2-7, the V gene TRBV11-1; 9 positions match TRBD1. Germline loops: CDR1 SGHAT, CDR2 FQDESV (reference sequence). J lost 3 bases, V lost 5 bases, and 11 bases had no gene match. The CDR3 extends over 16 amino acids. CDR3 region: CASSAQGTGLYYEQYF. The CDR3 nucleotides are TGTGCCAGCAGCGCCCAGGGGACAGGGTTGTACTACGAGCAGTACTTC. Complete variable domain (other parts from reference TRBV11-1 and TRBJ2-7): EAEVAQSPRYKITEKSQAVAFWCDPISGHATLYWYRQILGQGPELLVQFQDESVVDDSQLPKDRFSAERLKGVDSTLKIQPAELGDSAMYLCASSAQGTGLYYEQYFGPGTRLTVT.

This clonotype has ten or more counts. CDR3 in amino acids: CASSLGQLSYNEQFF. In DNA form, the CDR3 reads TGTGCCAGCAGCTTGGGACAGCTCTCCTACAATGAGCAGTTCTTC. The chain carries TRBV7-2 and TRBJ2-1, with 7 positions matching TRBD1. The V and J ends lost 3 bases and 0 bases, in that order; junction bases with no gene match: 2. CDR1 and CDR2 (germline): SGHTA, FQGNSA. CDR3 length equals 15 residues.